This T cell receptor (beta chain) comes out of a study of T cell repertoires in cytomegalovirus infection. Across the whole study: Recently identified HLA-C-restricted CMV epitopes were used, and well-studied HLA-B-restricted CMV epitopes were used as well.

This clonotype was seen a handful of times. Its target is not known. TCRdb recomputed calls from the reads with MiXCR, one row per CDR3 protein. The sample shows 360,000 or so distinct CDR3 sequences, approximately 30% of them seen only once. Germline V CDR1 and CDR2: ENHRY, SYGVKD. V was trimmed by 0 bases and J by 2 bases, leaving 13 bases between them. This CDR3 has 16 residues. The clonotype originates from a human donor in good health (CMV status not recorded). Some clones in this sample may be carry-over from other donors' samples. The chain uses TRBV10-3 and TRBJ2-5; D perhaps matches TRBD2 (5 bases). The starting material was cultured PBMCs, obtained from culture after CMV antigen stimulation. The CDR3: CAISESIAAAQETQYF. The CDR3 nucleotides read TGTGCCATCAGTGAGTCGATTGCAGCGGCTCAAGAGACCCAGTACTTC.